This T cell receptor beta chain was recorded in a study of T cells in Graves' hyperthyroidism and ophthalmopathy. Template material for amplifying TCR beta CDR3 regions consisted of RNA transcripts. The TCR CDR3 first-round RT-PCR relied on the HTBI primer set. TCRdb called the multiplex PCR reads again in MiXCR, with one record for every CDR3 protein. This sample yields about 330,000 distinct CDR3 sequences, of which approximately 13% are seen a single time; 34% belongs to the top ten. On the basis of clinical symptoms, serum thyroxine and TRAb, thyroid ultrasound and orbital computed tomography, diagnoses were made. The V gene lost 3 bases and the J gene lost 2 bases, with 10 bases spanning the gap. The CDR3 length is 14 residues.

The chain couples TRBV12-3 or TRBV12-4 to TRBJ2-5, with a weak D call TRBD2 (5 bases). Sequenced sample: blood. The clonotype was recovered from a woman between 40 and 55 years old with Graves' ophthalmopathy. DNA for the CDR3: TGTGCCAGCAGTTTTCATCCGGGGCAAGAGACCCAGTACTTC. Translation gives CASSFHPGQETQYF.